These 27 T cell receptor beta chains came from one sample sequenced in a study of shared clonotypes between healthy human individuals. This table comes from immunoSEQ multiplex PCR, and its TCRdb copy is limited to in-frame clones, with some not included. The table lists 400,000 to 500,000 clones, over 65% of them singletons. Sequenced material: PBMCs. The source of these receptors is a woman in her thirties or forties in good health. Some clones in this sample may be carry-over from other donors' samples.

This clone was recorded a few times. For the CDR3, the DNA is TGCGCCAGCAGCTTAGGACAGGGGGCCGGCTACACCTTC. Its translation is CASSLGQGAGYTF. This chain uses TRBV5-1 with TRBJ1-2, with TRBD1 identical over 11 bases. Trimming removed 2 bases from V and 8 bases from J; junction bases left unmatched: 2. Germline-derived CDR1 and CDR2 are SGHRS and YFSETQ. The CDR3 loop spans 13 amino acids.

Concerning this clone itself: Because the CDR3's place on the DNA is in doubt, the DNA is left out and the CDR3 is given as listed by TCRdb. This sequence joins TRBV29-1 and TRBJ1-1. The CDR3 numbers 14 amino acids, ends counted. Germline assignment: CDR1 SQVTM and CDR2 ANQGSEA. CDR3 amino acids: CSVASGASSTEAFF.

The genes are TRBV19 and TRBJ2-7; D is possibly TRBD2 (5 bases). V gave up 6 bases and J gave up 2 bases, with 17 bases separating them. CDR1 LNHDA and CDR2 SQIVND come from the germline V gene (reference sequence). The CDR3 loop spans 15 amino acids. In DNA, the CDR3 is TGTGCCAGTAGCACGACTACCCGTGGCGCCTACGAGCAGTACTTC. Protein product: CASSTTTRGAYEQYF.

The count of this clone is one. V and J are TRBV20-1 and TRBJ2-7, with 7 bases that match TRBD1. Trimming cost V 7 bases and J 0 bases; bases outside gene matches: 0. Germline-derived CDR1 and CDR2 are DFQATT and SNEGSKA (reference sequence). The CDR3 is 11 residues long. The CDR3 is CSGTGSYEQYF. CDR3 nucleotide sequence: TGCAGTGGGACAGGCTCCTACGAGCAGTACTTC.

This clone was seen a few times. This specimen includes other DNA sequences encoding the same CDR3. The chain couples TRBV27 to TRBJ2-1, with 15 bases fitting TRBD2. Germline CDR1 is MNHEY and CDR2 is SMNVEV (reference sequence). The CDR3 is 16 amino acids. V trimming: 5 bases; J trimming: 8 bases; junction bases outside the gene matches: 7. The CDR3: CASSTRTSGRAYEQFF. CDR3 nucleotides: TGTGCCAGCAGTACCCGGACTAGCGGGAGGGCCTATGAGCAGTTCTTC.

The V call is TRBV7-2, the J call TRBJ2-7; 9 bases agree with TRBD1. The CDR3 length is 16 residues. The germline gives CDR1 SGHTA, CDR2 FQGNSA. V was clipped by 0 bases and J by 3 bases; unmatched bases: 6. The CDR3 spells CASSLAQGAWDYEQYF. CDR3 in DNA: TGTGCCAGCAGCTTAGCACAGGGGGCGTGGGACTACGAGCAGTACTTC.

This sequence joins TRBV11-2 and TRBJ2-1, with a possible D match to TRBD2 (5 bases). With 1 base removed from V and 8 bases from J, the gap between germline ends came to 9 bases. The CDR3 is 13 amino acids. Germline CDR1 SGHAT, CDR2 FQNNGV. CDR3 DNA sequence: TGTGCCAGCAGCTTAGGTTTGCGGGATGAGCAGTTCTTC. Its translation is CASSLGLRDEQFF.

By sample fraction, this clone is medium-sized (0.01 to 0.1%). The sample carries other DNA sequences with the same CDR3. The chain employs TRBV29-1 and TRBJ1-5; a possible D gene is TRBD1 (5 bases). The CDR3 is 14 residues long. CDR1 is SQVTM, CDR2 ANQGSEA, per germline. The germline V and J ends were trimmed by 6 bases and 0 bases, with 12 bases remaining between them. CDR3 nucleotides: TGCAGCGTAGCCACGGACATTAGCAATCAGCCCCAGCATTTT. It translates to CSVATDISNQPQHF.

V usage is TRBV9 and J usage is TRBJ2-7, with a weak D call TRBD2 (7 bases). The CDR3 is 16 amino acids. V was trimmed by 4 bases and J by 2 bases, leaving 19 bases between them. Germline V gene lookup returns CDR1 SGDLS and CDR2 YYNGEE. The CDR3 reads CASSRGADGEPYEQYF. The CDR3 coding sequence is TGTGCCAGCAGCCGGGGGGCCGACGGAGAACCCTACGAGCAGTACTTC.

This chain uses TRBV7-8 with TRBJ2-1; tentative D call: TRBD2 (6 bases). V was trimmed by 5 bases and J by 5 bases, leaving 10 bases between them. The CDR3 is made up of 13 amino acids. Germline CDR1 reads SGHVS; CDR2 reads FQNEAQ. CDR3 coding DNA: TGTGCCAGCAGCCCGGGACTTAACAATGAGCAGTTCTTC. Encoded protein: CASSPGLNNEQFF.

The chain couples TRBV28 to TRBJ2-7; D gene uncertain. The germline V gene encodes CDR1 MDHEN and CDR2 SYDVKM. Trimming removed 7 bases from V and 0 bases from J, with 16 bases in between. The CDR3 is 15 residues long. Here the CDR3 DNA reads TGTGCCAGCATACCTGTGGCCCCTCGCTCCTACGAGCAGTACTTC. Translating gives CASIPVAPRSYEQYF.

The chain combines TRBV6-6 with TRBJ1-1; D ambiguous. V was shortened by 6 bases and J by 1 base, with 6 bases between the two germline ends. Per germline, CDR1 MNHNY and CDR2 SVGAGI (reference sequence). The CDR3 length is 12 residues. The CDR3 bases are TGTGCCAGCAGGCGGGAGAACACTGAAGCTTTCTTT. Amino acids: CASRRENTEAFF.

V and J are TRBV27 and TRBJ2-5, with 12 bases aligning to TRBD2. The CDR3 extends over 16 amino acids. Germline V CDR1 and CDR2: MNHEY, SMNVEV (reference sequence). With 7 bases clipped from V and 5 bases from J, the junction kept 11 bases outside the gene matches. CDR3 loop: CASNPGGLAGGETQYF. CDR3 nucleotides: TGTGCCAGCAACCCCGGAGGGCTAGCGGGGGGGGAGACCCAGTACTTC.

The chain has TRBV7-9 and TRBJ2-1, with D perhaps matching TRBD2 (5 bases). Germline CDR1 is SEHNR and CDR2 is FQNEAQ (reference sequence). The V end was cut by 5 bases, the J end by 4 bases, with 6 bases between. The CDR3 has 12 residues. The CDR3: CASSAGYNEQFF. CDR3 in DNA: TGTGCCAGCAGCGCGGGTTACAATGAGCAGTTCTTC.

The chain employs TRBV6-1 and TRBJ1-1; maybe TRBD1 (6 bases). The V gene's germline CDR1 is MNHNS and CDR2 SASEGT. CDR3 length equals 14 residues. Trimming stripped 9 bases from V and 0 bases from J, with 14 bases between. DNA of the CDR3: TGTGCCAGTGACCCCGGGGGCCTGAACACTGAAGCTTTCTTT. Translating it yields CASDPGGLNTEAFF.

The V call is TRBV10-3, the J call TRBJ1-5; no clear D gene. Trimming cost V 6 bases and J 5 bases, with 11 bases left between them. Germline assignment: CDR1 ENHRY and CDR2 SYGVKD. The CDR3 runs to 13 residues. CDR3 DNA: TGTGCCATCAGGGAGGCAGTCGATCAGCCCCAGCATTTT. Its protein product is CAIREAVDQPQHF.

The chain carries TRBV5-5 and TRBJ1-2; D gene ambiguous. Trimming shortened V by 0 bases and J by 8 bases, and 17 bases separated the two germline ends. The CDR3 has 15 amino acids. Germline V gene data show CDR1 as SGHKS and CDR2 as YYEKEE (reference sequence). CDR3: CASSLAQDRVWGYTF. The CDR3 nucleotides are TGTGCCAGCAGCTTGGCCCAAGACCGCGTCTGGGGCTACACCTTC. Filled out from reference TRBV5-5 and TRBJ1-2, the complete variable domain reads DAGVTQSPTHLIKTRGQQVTLRCSPISGHKSVSWYQQVLGQGPQFIFQYYEKEERGRGNFPDRFSARQFPNYSSELNVNALLLGDSALYLCASSLAQDRVWGYTFGSGTRLTVV.

This chain connects TRBV6-5 to TRBJ2-1; unclear D gene. Per germline, CDR1 MNHEY and CDR2 SVGAGI. The germline V and J ends were trimmed by 6 bases and 7 bases, with 13 bases remaining between them. The CDR3 is 13 residues long. The CDR3 DNA reads TGTGCCAGCAGCTGGATAAGGTCAAATGAGCAGTTCTTC. Amino acids: CASSWIRSNEQFF.

The chain carries TRBV10-3 and TRBJ2-7, with 7 nucleotides matching TRBD2. Per the germline V gene, CDR1 is ENHRY and CDR2 is SYGVKD. The CDR3 contains 13 residues. Losses at the gene ends were 4 bases for V and 4 bases for J; bases not matched to a gene: 4. CDR3 in amino acids: CAISGVGGYEQYF. DNA for the CDR3: TGTGCCATCAGTGGGGTCGGGGGGTACGAGCAGTACTTC.

The rearrangement links TRBV11-2 to TRBJ1-1; D call uncertain. V shed 5 bases and J shed 9 bases, with 10 bases lying between them. The CDR3 runs 11 residues. CDR1 SGHAT and CDR2 FQNNGV come from the germline V gene. CDR3 nucleotides: TGTGCCAGCAGCCCTGGGCCGCAAGCTTTCTTT. This codes for CASSPGPQAFF. The variable domain in full, completed from reference TRBV11-2 and TRBJ1-1, reads EAGVAQSPRYKIIEKRQSVAFWCNPISGHATLYWYQQILGQGPKLLIQFQNNGVVDDSQLPKDRFSAERLKGVDSTLKIQPAKLEDSAVYLCASSPGPQAFFGQGTRLTVV.

The CDR3 DNA reads as TGTGCCAGCAGTTTAGTGGGGGGGACAGATACGCAGTATTTT. Protein sequence: CASSLVGGTDTQYF. The chain recombines TRBV2 with TRBJ2-3, with TRBD2 identical over 7 bases. The CDR3 is 14 amino acids. The germline V gene has CDR1 SNHLY and CDR2 FYNNEI. V lost 5 bases and J lost 3; bases outside the gene matches: 5.

J is TRBJ2-7 and V is TRBV2; D unclear. Trimming shortened V by 3 bases and J by 5 bases, and 11 bases separated the two germline ends. There are 13 residues in the CDR3. Germline V CDR1 and CDR2: SNHLY, FYNNEI. CDR3 loop: CASSDPLFHEQYF. In DNA, the CDR3 is TGTGCCAGCAGTGACCCCCTTTTCCACGAGCAGTACTTC.

Details on this clone: A read error likely explains this, since a far larger clone differs by one base. DNA of the CDR3: TGTGCCATTCCGGGACAGAACTATGGCTACACCTTC. Translation gives CAIPGQNYGYTF. This chain links TRBV28 with TRBJ1-2, with 7 positions matching TRBD1. V shed 10 bases and J 2 bases; nucleotides not matched to a gene: 4. Germline lookup yields CDR1 MDHEN and CDR2 SYDVKM. The CDR3 runs 12 residues.

CDR3 sequence (DNA): TGTGCCAGCAGCTTAGTTACGGAGCGGAGGCCCTACGAGCAGTACTTC. Amino acid sequence: CASSLVTERRPYEQYF. The J gene is TRBJ2-7, the V gene TRBV7-9; D possibly corresponds to TRBD2 (5 bases). V was shortened by 1 base and J by 2 bases, with 15 bases between the two germline ends. CDR3 length: 16 residues. CDR1 SEHNR and CDR2 FQNEAQ come from the germline V gene (reference sequence).

The J gene is TRBJ1-2, the V gene TRBV5-5, with D perhaps matching TRBD1 (5 bases). Trimming stripped 3 bases from V and 7 bases from J, with 19 bases between. Germline CDR1 and CDR2: SGHKS and YYEKEE (reference sequence). The length of the CDR3 is 15 residues. In nucleotides, the CDR3 is TGTGCCAGCAGCTATATAGGGGCAGGGTTTTCTGGCTACACCTTC. This gives the protein CASSYIGAGFSGYTF.

This rearrangement joins TRBV7-9 to TRBJ2-1; TRBD2 matches 10 bases. Germline V gene sequence: CDR1 SEHNR, CDR2 FQNEAQ (reference sequence). CDR3 size: 15 residues. The junction had 7 bases not matched to a gene; V was cut back by 1 base and J by 10 bases. The CDR3 nucleotides are TGTGCCAGCAGCTTAGGAGCGGGAGGGCCGGGAGAGCAGTTCTTC. This gives the protein CASSLGAGGPGEQFF.

This clone was counted a single time. The V and J genes are TRBV28 and TRBJ2-7, with D maybe TRBD2 (6 bases). With 11 bases removed from V and 6 bases from J, the gap between germline ends came to 20 bases. Germline loops: CDR1 MDHEN, CDR2 SYDVKM. The CDR3 is 13 amino acids. The CDR3 DNA reads as TGTGCCTTCAAGGGGCAGGTCGGGAGCGAGCAGTACTTC. Protein product: CAFKGQVGSEQYF.